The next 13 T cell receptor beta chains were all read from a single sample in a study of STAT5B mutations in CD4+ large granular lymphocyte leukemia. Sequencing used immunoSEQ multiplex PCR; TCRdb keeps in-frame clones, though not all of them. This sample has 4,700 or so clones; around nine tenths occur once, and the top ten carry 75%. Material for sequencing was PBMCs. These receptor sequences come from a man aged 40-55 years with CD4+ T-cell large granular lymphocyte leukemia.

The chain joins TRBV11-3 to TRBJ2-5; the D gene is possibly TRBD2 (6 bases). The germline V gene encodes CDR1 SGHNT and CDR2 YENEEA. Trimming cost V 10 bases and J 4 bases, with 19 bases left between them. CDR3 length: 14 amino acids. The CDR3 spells CATSKGRPAETQYF. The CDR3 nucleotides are TGTGCCACCTCAAAGGGGAGGCCCGCAGAGACCCAGTACTTC. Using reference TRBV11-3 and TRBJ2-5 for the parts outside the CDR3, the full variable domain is EAGVVQSPRYKIIEKKQPVAFWCNPISGHNTLYWYLQNLGQGPELLIRYENEEAVDDSQLPKDRFSAERLKGVDSTLKIQPAELGDSAVYLCATSKGRPAETQYFGPGTRLLVL.

CDR3 DNA: TGTGCCAGCAGCTCCATCGCGGGGGGCCAAGAGACCCAGTACTTC. Translated, it gives CASSSIAGGQETQYF. This rearrangement joins TRBV5-6 to TRBJ2-5; the match to TRBD2 covers 8 bases. The V gene's germline CDR1 is SGHDT and CDR2 YYEEEE. J lost 1 base, V lost 3 bases, and 5 bases had no gene match. This CDR3 has 15 residues.

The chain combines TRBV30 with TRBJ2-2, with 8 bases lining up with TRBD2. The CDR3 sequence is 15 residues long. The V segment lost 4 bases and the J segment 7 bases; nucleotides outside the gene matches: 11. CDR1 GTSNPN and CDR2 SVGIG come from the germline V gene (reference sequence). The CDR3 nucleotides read TGTGCCTGGAAAGCCCTCGGGGGGGTGGACGGGGAGCTGTTTTTT. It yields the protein CAWKALGGVDGELFF.

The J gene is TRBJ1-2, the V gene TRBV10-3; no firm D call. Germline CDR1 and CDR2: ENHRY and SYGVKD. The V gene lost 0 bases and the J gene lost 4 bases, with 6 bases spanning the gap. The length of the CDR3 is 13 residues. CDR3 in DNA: TGTGCCATCAGTGAGTCGGCGTTCTATGGCTACACCTTC. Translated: CAISESAFYGYTF.

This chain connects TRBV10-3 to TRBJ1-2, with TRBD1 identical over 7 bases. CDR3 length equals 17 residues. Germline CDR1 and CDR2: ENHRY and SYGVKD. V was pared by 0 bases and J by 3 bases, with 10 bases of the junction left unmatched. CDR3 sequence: CAISESIPGQDDYGYTF. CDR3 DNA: TGTGCCATCAGTGAGTCGATACCCGGACAGGACGACTATGGCTACACCTTC.

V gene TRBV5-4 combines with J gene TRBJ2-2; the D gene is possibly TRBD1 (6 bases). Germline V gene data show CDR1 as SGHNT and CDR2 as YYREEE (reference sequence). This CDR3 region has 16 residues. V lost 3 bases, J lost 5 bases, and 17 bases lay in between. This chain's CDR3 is CASSSSSGVSTGELFF. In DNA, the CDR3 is TGTGCCAGCAGCTCATCCTCAGGGGTTAGTACCGGGGAGCTGTTTTTT. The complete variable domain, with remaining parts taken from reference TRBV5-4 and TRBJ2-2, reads ETGVTQSPTHLIKTRGQQVTLRCSSQSGHNTVSWYQQALGQGPQFIFQYYREEENGRGNFPPRFSGLQFPNYSSELNVNALELDDSALYLCASSSSSGVSTGELFFGEGSRLTVL.

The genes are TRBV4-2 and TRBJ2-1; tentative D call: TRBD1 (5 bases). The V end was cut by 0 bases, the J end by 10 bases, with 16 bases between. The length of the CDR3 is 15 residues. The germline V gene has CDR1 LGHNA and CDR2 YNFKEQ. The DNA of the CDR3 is TGTGCCAGCAGCCAAGAGGGGCTAGACGAGAGCGAGCAGTTCTTC. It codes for CASSQEGLDESEQFF.

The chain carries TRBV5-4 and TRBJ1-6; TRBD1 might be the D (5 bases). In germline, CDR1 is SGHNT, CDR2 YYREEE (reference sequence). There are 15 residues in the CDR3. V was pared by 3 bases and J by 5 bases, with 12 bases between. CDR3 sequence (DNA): TGTGCCAGCAGCTCGACCGACAGCAATAATTCACCCCTCCACTTT. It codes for CASSSTDSNNSPLHF. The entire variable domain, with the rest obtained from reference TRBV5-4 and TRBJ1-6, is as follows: ETGVTQSPTHLIKTRGQQVTLRCSSQSGHNTVSWYQQALGQGPQFIFQYYREEENGRGNFPPRFSGLQFPNYSSELNVNALELDDSALYLCASSSTDSNNSPLHFGNGTRLTVT.

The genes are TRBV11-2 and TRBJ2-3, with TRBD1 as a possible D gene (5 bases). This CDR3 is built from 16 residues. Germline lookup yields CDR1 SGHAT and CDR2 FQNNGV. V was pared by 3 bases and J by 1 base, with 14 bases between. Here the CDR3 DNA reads TGTGCCAGCAGCTTGAGTGATTTAGGGGGCACAGATACGCAGTATTTT. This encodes CASSLSDLGGTDTQYF.

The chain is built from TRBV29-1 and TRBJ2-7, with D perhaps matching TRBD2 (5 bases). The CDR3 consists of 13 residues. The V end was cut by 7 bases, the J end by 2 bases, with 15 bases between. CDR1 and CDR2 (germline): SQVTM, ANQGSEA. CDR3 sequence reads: CSGMAAGTYEQYF. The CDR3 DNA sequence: TGCAGCGGCATGGCAGCCGGGACCTACGAGCAGTACTTC.

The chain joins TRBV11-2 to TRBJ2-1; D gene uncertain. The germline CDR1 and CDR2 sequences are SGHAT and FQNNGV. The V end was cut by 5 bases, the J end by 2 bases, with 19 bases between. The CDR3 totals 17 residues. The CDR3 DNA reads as TGTGCCAGCAGCGACCTTTTAAGGAGTTCACCCTACAATGAGCAGTTCTTC. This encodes CASSDLLRSSPYNEQFF.

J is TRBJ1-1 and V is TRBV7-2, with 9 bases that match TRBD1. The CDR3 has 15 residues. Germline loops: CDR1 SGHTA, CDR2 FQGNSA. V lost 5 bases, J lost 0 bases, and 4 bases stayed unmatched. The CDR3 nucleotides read TGTGCCAGCAGCCCTGGGACAGGGATGAACACTGAAGCTTTCTTT. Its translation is CASSPGTGMNTEAFF.

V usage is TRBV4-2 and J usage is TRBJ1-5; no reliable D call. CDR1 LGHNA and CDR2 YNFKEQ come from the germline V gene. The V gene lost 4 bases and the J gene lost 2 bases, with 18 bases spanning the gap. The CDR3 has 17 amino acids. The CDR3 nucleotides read TGTGCCAGCAGCCGAGAAGATCGCCGGTACGGCAATCAGCCCCAGCATTTT. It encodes CASSREDRRYGNQPQHF.